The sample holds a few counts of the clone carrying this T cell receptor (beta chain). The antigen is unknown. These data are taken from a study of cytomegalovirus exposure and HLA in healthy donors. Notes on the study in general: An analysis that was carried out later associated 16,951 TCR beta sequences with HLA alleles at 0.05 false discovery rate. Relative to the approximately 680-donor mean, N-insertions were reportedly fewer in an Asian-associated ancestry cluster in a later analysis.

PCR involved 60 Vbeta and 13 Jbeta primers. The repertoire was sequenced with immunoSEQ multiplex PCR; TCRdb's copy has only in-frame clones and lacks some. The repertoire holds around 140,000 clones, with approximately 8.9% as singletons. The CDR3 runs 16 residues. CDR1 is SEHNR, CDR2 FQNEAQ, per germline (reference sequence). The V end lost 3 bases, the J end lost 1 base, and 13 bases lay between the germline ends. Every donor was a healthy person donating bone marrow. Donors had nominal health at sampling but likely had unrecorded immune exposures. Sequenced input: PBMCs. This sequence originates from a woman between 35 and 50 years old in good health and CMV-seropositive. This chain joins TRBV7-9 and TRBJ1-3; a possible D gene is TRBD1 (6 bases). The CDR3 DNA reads TGTGCCAGCAGCTTGCAGGGGCAAGGATCTGGAAACACCATATATTTT. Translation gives CASSLQGQGSGNTIYF.